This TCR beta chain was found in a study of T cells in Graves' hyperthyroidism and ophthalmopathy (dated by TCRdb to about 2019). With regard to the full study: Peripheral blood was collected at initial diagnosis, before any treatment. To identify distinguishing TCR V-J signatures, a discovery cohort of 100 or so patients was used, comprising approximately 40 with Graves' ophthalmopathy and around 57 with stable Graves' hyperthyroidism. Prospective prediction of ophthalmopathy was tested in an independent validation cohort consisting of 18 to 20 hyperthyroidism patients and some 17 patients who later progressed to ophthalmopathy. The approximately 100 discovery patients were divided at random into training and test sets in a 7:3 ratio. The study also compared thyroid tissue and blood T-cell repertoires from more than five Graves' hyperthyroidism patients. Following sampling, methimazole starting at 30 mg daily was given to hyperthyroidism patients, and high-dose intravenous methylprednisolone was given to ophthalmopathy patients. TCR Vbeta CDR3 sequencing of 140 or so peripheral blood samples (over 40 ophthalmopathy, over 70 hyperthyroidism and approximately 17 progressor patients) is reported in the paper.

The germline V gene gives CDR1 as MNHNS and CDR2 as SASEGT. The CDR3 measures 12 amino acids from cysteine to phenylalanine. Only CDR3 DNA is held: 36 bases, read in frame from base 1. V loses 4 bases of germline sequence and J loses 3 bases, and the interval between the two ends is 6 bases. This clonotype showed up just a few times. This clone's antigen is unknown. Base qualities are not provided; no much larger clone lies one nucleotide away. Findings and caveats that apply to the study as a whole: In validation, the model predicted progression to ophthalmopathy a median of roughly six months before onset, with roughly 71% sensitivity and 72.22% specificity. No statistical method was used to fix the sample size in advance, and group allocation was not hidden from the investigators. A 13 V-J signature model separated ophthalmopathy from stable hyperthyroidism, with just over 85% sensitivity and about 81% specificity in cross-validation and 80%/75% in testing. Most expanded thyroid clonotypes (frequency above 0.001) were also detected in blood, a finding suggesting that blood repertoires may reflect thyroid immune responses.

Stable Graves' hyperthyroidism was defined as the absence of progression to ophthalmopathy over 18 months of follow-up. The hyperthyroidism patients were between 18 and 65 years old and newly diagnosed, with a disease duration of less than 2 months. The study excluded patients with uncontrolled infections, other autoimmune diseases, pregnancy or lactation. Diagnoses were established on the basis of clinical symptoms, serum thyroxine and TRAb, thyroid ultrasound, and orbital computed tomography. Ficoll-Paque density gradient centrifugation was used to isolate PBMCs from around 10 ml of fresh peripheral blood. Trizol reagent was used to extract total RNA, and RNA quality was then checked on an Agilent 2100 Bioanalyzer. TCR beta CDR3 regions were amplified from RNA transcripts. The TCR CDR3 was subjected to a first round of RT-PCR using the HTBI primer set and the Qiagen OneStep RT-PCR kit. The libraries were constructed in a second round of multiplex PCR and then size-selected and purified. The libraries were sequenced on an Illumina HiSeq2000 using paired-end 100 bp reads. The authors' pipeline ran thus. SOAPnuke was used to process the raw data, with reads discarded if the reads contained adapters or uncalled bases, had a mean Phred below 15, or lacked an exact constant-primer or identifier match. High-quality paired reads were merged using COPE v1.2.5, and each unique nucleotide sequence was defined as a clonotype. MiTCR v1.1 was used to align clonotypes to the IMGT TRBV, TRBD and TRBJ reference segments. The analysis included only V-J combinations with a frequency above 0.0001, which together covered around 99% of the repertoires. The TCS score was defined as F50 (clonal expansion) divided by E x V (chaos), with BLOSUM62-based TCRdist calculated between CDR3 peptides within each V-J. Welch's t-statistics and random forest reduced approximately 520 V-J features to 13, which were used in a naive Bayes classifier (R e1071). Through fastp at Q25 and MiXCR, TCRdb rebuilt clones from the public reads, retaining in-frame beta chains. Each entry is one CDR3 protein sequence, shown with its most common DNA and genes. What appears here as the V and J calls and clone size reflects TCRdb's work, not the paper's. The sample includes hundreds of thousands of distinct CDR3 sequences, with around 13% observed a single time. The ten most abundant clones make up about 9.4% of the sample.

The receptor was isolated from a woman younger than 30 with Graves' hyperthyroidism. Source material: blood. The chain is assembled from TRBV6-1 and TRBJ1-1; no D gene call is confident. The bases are TGTGCCAGCAGTGCGCAGTACACTGAAGCTTTCTTT. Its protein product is CASSAQYTEAFF.